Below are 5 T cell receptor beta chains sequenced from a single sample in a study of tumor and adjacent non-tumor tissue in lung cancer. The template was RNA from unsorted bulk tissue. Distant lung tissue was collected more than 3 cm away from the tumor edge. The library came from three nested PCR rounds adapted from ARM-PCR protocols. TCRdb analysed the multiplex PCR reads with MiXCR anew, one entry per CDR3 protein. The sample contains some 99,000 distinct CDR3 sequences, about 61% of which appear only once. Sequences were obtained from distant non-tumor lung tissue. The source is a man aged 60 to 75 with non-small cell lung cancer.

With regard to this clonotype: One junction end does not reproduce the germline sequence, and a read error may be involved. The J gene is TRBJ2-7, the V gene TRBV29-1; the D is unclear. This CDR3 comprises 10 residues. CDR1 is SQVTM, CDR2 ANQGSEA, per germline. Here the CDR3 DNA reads TGCAGCGCTGGGGTTTACGAGCACTACTTC. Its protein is CSAGVYEHYF.

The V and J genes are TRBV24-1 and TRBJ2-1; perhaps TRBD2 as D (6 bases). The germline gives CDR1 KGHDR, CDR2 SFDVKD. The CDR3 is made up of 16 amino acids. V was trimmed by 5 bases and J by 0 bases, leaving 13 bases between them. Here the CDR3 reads CATSASSGSSYNEQFF. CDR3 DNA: TGTGCCACCAGTGCTTCTTCCGGGAGCTCCTACAATGAGCAGTTCTTC.

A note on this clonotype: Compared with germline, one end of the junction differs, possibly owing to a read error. In DNA, the CDR3 is TGTGCCGGCAGTAGAGCCGGGACAAAACGATACAATGAGCAGTTCTTC. Translating gives CAGSRAGTKRYNEQFF. The chain employs TRBV6-1 and TRBJ2-1, with TRBD1 as a possible D gene (6 bases). CDR3 length: 16 amino acids. The germline CDR1 and CDR2 sequences are MNHNS and SASEGT.

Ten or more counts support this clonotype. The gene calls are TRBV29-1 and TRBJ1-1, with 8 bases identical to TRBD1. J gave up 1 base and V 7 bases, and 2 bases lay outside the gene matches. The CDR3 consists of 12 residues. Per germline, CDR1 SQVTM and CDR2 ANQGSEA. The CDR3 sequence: CSAGQGNTEAFF. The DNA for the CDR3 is TGCAGCGCCGGACAGGGGAACACTGAAGCTTTCTTT.

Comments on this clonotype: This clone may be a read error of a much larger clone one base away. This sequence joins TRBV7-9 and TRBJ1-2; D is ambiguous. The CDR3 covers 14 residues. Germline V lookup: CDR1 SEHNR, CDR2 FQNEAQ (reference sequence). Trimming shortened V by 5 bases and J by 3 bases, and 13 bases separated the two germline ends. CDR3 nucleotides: TGTGCCAGCAGCCCCCGGGGTTCTGACTATGGCTACACCTTC. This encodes CASSPRGSDYGYTF.